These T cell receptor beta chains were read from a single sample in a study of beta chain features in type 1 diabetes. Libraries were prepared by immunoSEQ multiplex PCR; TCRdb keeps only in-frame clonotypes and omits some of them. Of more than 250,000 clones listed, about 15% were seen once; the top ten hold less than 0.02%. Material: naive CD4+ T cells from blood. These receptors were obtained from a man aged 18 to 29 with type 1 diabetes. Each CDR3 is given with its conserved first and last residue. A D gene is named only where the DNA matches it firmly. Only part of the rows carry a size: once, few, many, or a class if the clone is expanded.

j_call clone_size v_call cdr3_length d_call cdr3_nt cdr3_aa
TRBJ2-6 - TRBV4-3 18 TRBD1 TGCGCCAGCAGCCCCGGGACAGGCCCAAGCTCTGGGGCCAACGTCCTGACTTTC CASSPGTGPSSGANVLTF
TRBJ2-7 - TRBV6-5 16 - TGTGCCAGCAGTTACTCTTCGGGGTCAAGCTCCTACGAGCAGTACTTC CASSYSSGSSSYEQYF
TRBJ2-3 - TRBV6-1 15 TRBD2 TGTGCCAGCAGACTGCTAGCGGGACCCGCGCATACGCAGTATTTT CASRLLAGPAHTQYF
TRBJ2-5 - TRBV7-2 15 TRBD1 TGTGCCAGCAGCCTAAATCAGGGGGCGGGAGAGACCCAGTACTTC CASSLNQGAGETQYF
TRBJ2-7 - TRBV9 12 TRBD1 TGTGCCAGCAGCCCGGACAGGGACGAGCAGTACTTC CASSPDRDEQYF
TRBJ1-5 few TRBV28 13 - TGTGCCAGCAGTTTAGAGAAGTATCAGCCCCAGCATTTT CASSLEKYQPQHF
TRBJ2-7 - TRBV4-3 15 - TGCGCCAGCAGTGCACAAGTGGGCATCTCCTACGAGCAGTACTTC CASSAQVGISYEQYF
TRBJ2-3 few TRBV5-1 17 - TGCGCCAGCAGCTTGGATTCGGTTCTCTCGGGCAGGGGCACGCAGTATTTT CASSLDSVLSGRGTQYF
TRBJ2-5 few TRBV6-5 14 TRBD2 TGTGCCAGCAGTCTCCGACTAGCGGGAGAGACCCAGTACTTC CASSLRLAGETQYF
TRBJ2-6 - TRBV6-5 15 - TGTGCCAGCAGTTTTACAGGGTCTGGGGCCAACGTCCTGACTTTC CASSFTGSGANVLTF